This entry is about one TCR beta chain. Its antigen target is currently unknown. From each donor, a roughly 2.5 ml peripheral blood sample was drawn into PAXgene tubes and stored at -80 degrees C. Without T cell sorting, total RNA was isolated from whole blood using the PAXgene blood miRNA kit on an automated QIAcube. Peripheral blood from monozygotic twin pairs, either concordant or discordant for inflammatory bowel disease, underwent deep TCRalpha and TCRbeta repertoire profiling that used unique molecular barcoding. For every twin pair, smoking habits were documented, and each individual was categorised as a current, former or never smoker. These data belong to a study of monozygotic twins with inflammatory bowel disease (dated by TCRdb to 2018 to 2020). Broadly, across the study: The complete study included approximately 28 monozygotic twin pairs: 19 IBD-discordant Danish pairs and nine German pairs, of which four were IBD-concordant and five were IBD-discordant. Each individual had, on average, about 151 000 unique TCRalpha sequences and 181 000 unique TCRbeta sequences available for analysis. The search for disease-associated traits relied mainly on comparing IBD patients with their genetically identical healthy co-twins within discordant pairs. What the research found in general, with its limitations: The results gave no support for a single strong signal or clonotype linked to IBD. A decrease in TCRbeta repertoire diversity, as measured by inverse Simpson index, was observed in IBD patients compared with their healthy co-twins. No difference in repertoire similarity was observed between concordant and discordant twins, possibly owing to limited statistical power. Background noise and inter-individual variability may have been introduced into the repertoires by the differing immunosuppressive treatments among patients. Compared with healthy twins, IBD patients shared fewer clonotypes with other individuals, and the difference was most pronounced in patients with signs of disease activity. The analysis was unable to tell apart different T cell subtypes.

The cysteine opens and the phenylalanine closes a CDR3 of 15 amino acids. DNA for this receptor is not on file. In the germline V gene (reference sequence), CDR1 corresponds to DFQATT and CDR2 to SNEGSKA. The library came from 5' RACE. Each TCR library was prepared from about 3.5 ug of total RNA. For each sample, cDNA synthesis with SMARTScribe reverse transcriptase was split into eight separate reactions. During cDNA synthesis, template switching was used to introduce unique molecular identifiers that contained a 6-nucleotide sample barcode. Two nested PCRs of roughly 15 and 9 cycles amplified the TCRalpha and TCRbeta cDNA, and bead purification followed each PCR. Before amplification, the cDNA was treated with uracil DNA-glycosylase and purified using the QIAquick PCR purification kit. The second PCR was the step at which Illumina TruSeq-compatible adapters and sample-specific barcodes were added. Library quality and concentration were assessed using TapeStation and Qubit, and about 5 ng of each library was pooled. The pooled libraries were sequenced with 2 x 100 bp reads and custom sequencing primers on an Illumina HiSeq2500 single-index Rapid Run. In the source study's methods: MiGEC version 1.2.6 was used for UMI-based consensus assembly, which corrected PCR and sequencing errors. MiXCR version 2.1.1 handled V(D)J alignment, clonotype assembly and CDR3 extraction. Gene usage, clonotype sharing and MAIT/NKT TCR abundance were normalised by analysing the top 1000, 10 000 and 20 000 clonotypes per sample. After downsampling to 27 000 UMIs, diversity was calculated as the inverse Simpson index using the vegan R package. Paired Mann-Whitney U tests were applied to discordant twin pairs, with Benjamini-Hochberg correction for multiple testing. Each entry corresponds to one CDR3 protein sequence from reads that TCRdb reprocessed, and DNA is not given. The V and J calls were determined by TCRdb, not by the authors. This sample's table has entries for under 150,000 distinct CDR3 sequences. Roughly 2.5% of the sample lies in the top ten.

The TCR comes from a human donor with ulcerative colitis or Crohn's disease, or a healthy co-twin of an affected twin (not recorded which). Sample: blood. In this chain, TRBV20-1 is recombined with TRBJ1-4. The CDR3 region has the sequence CSAFDINGGDEKLFF.